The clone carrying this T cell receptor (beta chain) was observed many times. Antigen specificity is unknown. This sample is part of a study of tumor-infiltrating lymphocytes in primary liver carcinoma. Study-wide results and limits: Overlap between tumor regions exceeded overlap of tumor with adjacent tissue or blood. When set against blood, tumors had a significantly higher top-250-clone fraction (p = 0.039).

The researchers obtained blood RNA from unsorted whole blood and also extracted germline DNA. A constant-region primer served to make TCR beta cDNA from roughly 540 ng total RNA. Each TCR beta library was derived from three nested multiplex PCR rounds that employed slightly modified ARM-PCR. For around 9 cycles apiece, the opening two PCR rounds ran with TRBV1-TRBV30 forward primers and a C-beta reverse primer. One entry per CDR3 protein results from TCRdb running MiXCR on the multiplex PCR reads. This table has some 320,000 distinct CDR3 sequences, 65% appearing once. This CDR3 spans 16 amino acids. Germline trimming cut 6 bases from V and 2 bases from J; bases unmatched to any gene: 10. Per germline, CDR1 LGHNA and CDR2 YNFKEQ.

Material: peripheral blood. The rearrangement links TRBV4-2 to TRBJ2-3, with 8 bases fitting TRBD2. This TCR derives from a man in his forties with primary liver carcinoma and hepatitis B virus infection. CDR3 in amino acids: CASSLKAGVDTDTQYF. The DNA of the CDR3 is TGTGCCAGCAGTCTAAAAGCGGGAGTCGACACAGATACGCAGTATTTT.